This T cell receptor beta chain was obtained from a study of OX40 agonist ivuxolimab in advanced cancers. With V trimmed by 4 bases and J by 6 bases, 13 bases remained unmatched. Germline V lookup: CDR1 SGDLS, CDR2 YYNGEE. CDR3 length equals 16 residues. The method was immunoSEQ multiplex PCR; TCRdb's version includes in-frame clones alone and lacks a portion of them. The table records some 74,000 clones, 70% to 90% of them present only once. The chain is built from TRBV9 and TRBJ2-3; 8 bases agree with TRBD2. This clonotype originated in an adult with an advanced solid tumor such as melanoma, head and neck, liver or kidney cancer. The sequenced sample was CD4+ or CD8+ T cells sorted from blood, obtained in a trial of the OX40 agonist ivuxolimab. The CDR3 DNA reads TGTGCCAGCAGCACCGGGACTAGTCTAAATAAGGATACGCAGTATTTT. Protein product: CASSTGTSLNKDTQYF.